The 32 T cell receptor beta chains reported below all come from one sample, sequenced in a study of cytomegalovirus exposure and HLA in healthy donors. Use of 60 Vbeta and 13 Jbeta primers characterized the PCR. Produced via immunoSEQ multiplex PCR; TCRdb's table is partial and in-frame only. The sample comprises some 150,000 clones, 60% to 80% of which are singletons, and roughly 1.6% rests with the top ten. The sample taken for sequencing was PBMCs. The receptors here all came from a female donor in good health and CMV-seronegative.

The CDR3 reads CASSPPGRGQQHQPQHF. As DNA, the CDR3 is TGTGCCAGCTCACCACCGGGCAGGGGGCAACAGCATCAGCCCCAGCATTTT. The rearrangement uses TRBV18 and TRBJ1-5; TRBD1 matches 8 bases. From germline, CDR1 is KGHSH and CDR2 LQKENI. The CDR3 covers 17 residues. The V and J ends lost 0 bases and 5 bases, in that order; junction bases with no gene match: 9.

CDR3 nucleotide sequence: TGTGCCTGGACCGGGACTAGAGGACTCTACGAGCAGTACTTC. Encoded protein: CAWTGTRGLYEQYF. This rearrangement joins TRBV30 to TRBJ2-7, with 8 bases fitting TRBD2. The CDR3 loop spans 14 amino acids. The germline gives CDR1 GTSNPN, CDR2 SVGIG (reference sequence). The V gene end was trimmed by 4 bases and the J gene end by 3 bases; junction bases not matched to a gene: 8.

This chain links TRBV6-6 with TRBJ1-3, with TRBD1 as a possible D gene (5 bases). This CDR3 contains 14 residues. Germline assignment: CDR1 MNHNY and CDR2 SVGAGI (reference sequence). V was trimmed by 5 bases and J by 0 bases, leaving 8 bases between them. CDR3 sequence reads: CASSPGGSGNTIYF. Here the CDR3 DNA reads TGTGCCAGCAGTCCCGGGGGCTCTGGAAACACCATATATTTT.

Note on this clone: The same CDR3 can be traced to other DNA sequences in this sample. The V and J genes are TRBV5-1 and TRBJ2-7, with 7 positions matching TRBD1. Trimming at V came to 5 bases and at J to 0 bases, leaving 2 bases not matched to a gene. Germline V gene data show CDR1 as SGHRS and CDR2 as YFSETQ. This CDR3 has 13 residues. CDR3 protein: CASRSGGSYEQYF. In nucleotides, the CDR3 is TGCGCCAGCAGGTCAGGGGGCTCCTACGAGCAGTACTTC.

V and J are TRBV19 and TRBJ2-1; unclear D gene. This CDR3 has 15 amino acids. The ends were cut back, 1 base at V and 0 bases at J, with 7 bases in the middle. Germline CDR1 is LNHDA and CDR2 is SQIVND (reference sequence). CDR3 sequence: CASSIAGSSYNEQFF. The CDR3, as DNA: TGTGCCAGTAGTATAGCGGGTAGCTCCTACAATGAGCAGTTCTTC.

Comment on this clone: Distinct nucleotide sequences in the sample also encode this CDR3. The chain recombines TRBV7-3 with TRBJ2-1, with TRBD2 matching over 7 bases. The V gene end was trimmed by 4 bases and the J gene end by 5 bases; junction bases not matched to a gene: 8. This CDR3 is 15 amino acids long. Germline V lookup: CDR1 SGHTA, CDR2 FQGTGA. Here the CDR3 reads CASSSRLAGHNEQFF. CDR3 bases: TGTGCCAGCAGCTCCAGACTAGCTGGACACAATGAGCAGTTCTTC. The whole variable domain, filled in from reference TRBV7-3 and TRBJ2-1, reads GAGVSQTPSNKVTEKGKYVELRCDPISGHTALYWYRQSLGQGPEFLIYFQGTGAADDSGLPNDRFFAVRPEGSVSTLKIQRTERGDSAVYLCASSSRLAGHNEQFFGPGTRLTVL.

This chain links TRBV6-5 with TRBJ2-1; D is undetermined. The V end lost 0 bases, the J end lost 9 bases, and 12 bases lay between the germline ends. CDR1 and CDR2 (germline): MNHEY, SVGAGI. This CDR3 has 14 residues. CDR3 nucleotide sequence: TGTGCCAGCAGTTACTCCCCCTTCGCCGGTGAGCAGTTCTTC. The encoded protein is CASSYSPFAGEQFF.

The chain uses TRBV7-3 and TRBJ2-5, with a tentative D call TRBD2 (5 bases). Germline V lookup: CDR1 SGHTA, CDR2 FQGTGA. This CDR3 contains 14 residues. Between the trimmed V and J ends, which lost 4 bases and 4 bases, there was a span of 13 bases. The CDR3 DNA reads as TGTGCCAGCAGCTCCAAGGGAGCGGTAGAGACCCAGTACTTC. Protein sequence: CASSSKGAVETQYF.

This chain links TRBV11-2 with TRBJ1-4, with 7 bases fitting TRBD1. J was trimmed by 6 bases and V by 2 bases; bases with no gene match: 6. Germline CDR1 SGHAT, CDR2 FQNNGV. CDR3 length: 15 residues. The CDR3 bases are TGTGCCAGCAGCTTAAGAAGGGACAGCTATGAAAAACTGTTTTTT. Translation: CASSLRRDSYEKLFF.

The rearrangement joins TRBV25-1 to TRBJ1-3, with TRBD1 as a possible D gene (5 bases). Per the germline V gene, CDR1 is MGHDK and CDR2 is SYGVNS. Trimming pared 8 bases from V and 7 bases from J, leaving 18 bases between. The CDR3 sequence is 14 residues long. The DNA of the CDR3 is TGTGCCAGCTCGGACATGGCACTGGCGAACACCATATATTTT. Its protein product is CASSDMALANTIYF.

The chain recombines TRBV5-4 with TRBJ2-1; D not certain. This CDR3 comprises 13 residues. Trimming left V 4 bases short and J 8 bases short, with 13 bases between. Germline loops: CDR1 SGHNT, CDR2 YYREEE (reference sequence). The CDR3 is CASSPTGHDEQFF. As DNA, the CDR3 is TGTGCCAGCAGCCCTACCGGTCACGATGAGCAGTTCTTC.

To note about this clone: The junction departs from the called germline gene at one end, perhaps through a read error. The sample holds other DNA sequences that translate to the same CDR3. The J gene is TRBJ1-1, the V gene TRBV7-9; D ambiguous. Germline CDR1 and CDR2: SEHNR and FQNEAQ (reference sequence). CDR3 length equals 15 residues. CDR3 coding DNA: TGTGCCAGCAGCTTAGGATGGGAGGGCAACACTGAAGCCTTCTTT. It is translated as CASSLGWEGNTEAFF.

The CDR3 loop is CASSPLPREGPPQHAGELFF. The CDR3 DNA follows: TGTGCCAGCTCACCACTACCCAGGGAGGGTCCACCACAGCACGCCGGGGAGCTGTTTTTT. The chain combines TRBV18 with TRBJ2-2; TRBD2 matches 7 bases. Germline CDR1 KGHSH, CDR2 LQKENI. CDR3 size: 20 residues. Trimming cost V 1 base and J 6 bases; bases outside gene matches: 20.

The chain couples TRBV28 to TRBJ2-7; 7 positions agree with TRBD1. J lost 9 bases, V lost 7 bases, and 12 bases had no gene match. Germline loops: CDR1 MDHEN, CDR2 SYDVKM. The CDR3 has 13 residues. The CDR3 region has the DNA TGTGCCAGCAACCCAGGGGGTTATGCTGTGCAGTACTTC. It encodes CASNPGGYAVQYF.

This clone is a singleton in its sample. Mismatch with germline at one junction end may stem from a read error. This sequence joins TRBV7-6 and TRBJ2-1; 8 positions match TRBD1. Germline V CDR1 and CDR2: SGHVS, FNYEAQ. CDR3 size: 14 residues. CDR3 amino acids: CASSPRTGSNGQFF. DNA of the CDR3: TGTGCCAGCAGCCCACGGACAGGGAGCAATGGGCAGTTCTTC.

V usage is TRBV4-1 and J usage is TRBJ1-5, with D perhaps matching TRBD1 (5 bases). Germline CDR1 is MGHRA and CDR2 is YSYEKL. This CDR3 is 15 amino acids long. Trimming cost V 1 base and J 0 bases, with 7 bases left between them. The CDR3 DNA sequence: TGCGCCAGCAGCCAAGGGGGCTATAGCAATCAGCCCCAGCATTTT. Translated: CASSQGGYSNQPQHF.

The chain is built from TRBV28 and TRBJ1-1; 7 bases are a match to TRBD1. V gave up 5 bases and J gave up 10 bases; unmatched junction bases: 13. The CDR3 is 14 residues long. Germline V lookup: CDR1 MDHEN, CDR2 SYDVKM. The CDR3 DNA sequence: TGTGCCAGCAGTCTTCCGACAGGGCCCTTGGGAGCTTTCTTT. It specifies CASSLPTGPLGAFF.

V gene TRBV11-3 combines with J gene TRBJ2-7, with a possible D match to TRBD1 (7 bases). Trimming shortened V by 8 bases and J by 2 bases, and 19 bases separated the two germline ends. The CDR3 extends over 15 amino acids. Germline assignment: CDR1 SGHNT and CDR2 YENEEA. CDR3 loop: CASLGGQSFTYEQYF. In nucleotides, the CDR3 is TGTGCCAGCCTGGGGGGACAGTCCTTTACCTACGAGCAGTACTTC.

The CDR3 here is CASSLSGSGANVLTF. DNA of the CDR3: TGTGCCAGCAGTCTTTCGGGTAGTGGGGCCAACGTCCTGACTTTC. The chain combines TRBV14 with TRBJ2-6; D is unresolved. CDR1 and CDR2 (germline): SGHDN, FVKESK. V lost 6 bases to trimming and J lost 3 bases, with 12 bases between them. This CDR3 spans 15 amino acids. Combining the CDR3 with reference TRBV14 and TRBJ2-6 gives the whole variable domain EAGVTQFPSHSVIEKGQTVTLRCDPISGHDNLYWYRRVMGKEIKFLLHFVKESKQDESGMPNNRFLAERTGGTYSTLKVQPAELEDSGVYFCASSLSGSGANVLTFGAGSRLTVL.

The CDR3 coding sequence is TGTGCCAGCAGTGACTCAGGCGGGGGGACCTATCCGAACACCGGGGAGCTGTTTTTT. This translates into CASSDSGGGTYPNTGELFF. The J gene is TRBJ2-2, the V gene TRBV6-4, with 8 positions matching TRBD2. Trimming took 0 bases from V and 0 from J; bases not matched to a gene: 9. Germline V CDR1 and CDR2: MRHNA, SNTAGT. The CDR3 loop spans 19 amino acids.

The gene calls are TRBV6-4 and TRBJ2-2; 8 bases fit TRBD2. Germline V lookup: CDR1 MRHNA, CDR2 SNTAGT. Trimming removed 5 bases from V and 6 bases from J; junction bases left unmatched: 8. CDR3 length: 15 amino acids. CDR3 loop: CASSRSGRESGELFF. The DNA of the CDR3 is TGTGCCAGCAGTAGAAGCGGGAGAGAGTCCGGGGAGCTGTTTTTT.

This chain joins TRBV6-4 and TRBJ1-1; D unclear. The germline V and J ends were trimmed by 0 bases and 4 bases, with 9 bases remaining between them. The CDR3 runs to 14 residues. Germline V gene sequence: CDR1 MRHNA, CDR2 SNTAGT. In nucleotides, the CDR3 is TGTGCCAGCAGTGACTCGTACAGAAGCACTGAAGCTTTCTTT. Protein: CASSDSYRSTEAFF.

This clone was recorded a few times. The V and J genes are TRBV5-8 and TRBJ1-2; TRBD1 agrees at 7 bases. Germline V gives CDR1 SGHTS, CDR2 YDEGEE. The CDR3 runs 13 residues. J lost 14 bases, V lost 3 bases, and 13 bases had no gene match. CDR3 in DNA: TGTGCCAGCAGCTCGTCGGGGACAGCCTCTTGTACCTTC. Translated, it gives CASSSSGTASCTF.

Only a few counts were recorded for this clone. The chain joins TRBV6-1 to TRBJ1-1; 9 bases agree with TRBD1. This CDR3 comprises 15 residues. The V segment lost 3 bases and the J segment 0 bases; nucleotides outside the gene matches: 2. Germline CDR1 is MNHNS and CDR2 is SASEGT. The CDR3 DNA sequence: TGTGCCAGCAGTGAGGGACAGGGCCTGAACACTGAAGCTTTCTTT. Its protein product is CASSEGQGLNTEAFF.

The chain has TRBV18 and TRBJ1-3; no firm D call. The germline CDR1 and CDR2 sequences are KGHSH and LQKENI. The CDR3 covers 15 residues. Trimming cost V 3 bases and J 0 bases, with 9 bases left between them. The CDR3 DNA sequence: TGTGCCAGCTCACCGTACGACTCCTCTGGAAACACCATATATTTT. Amino acids: CASSPYDSSGNTIYF.

Only a few counts were recorded for this clone. The chain links TRBV5-1 to TRBJ2-7; D call uncertain. CDR1 and CDR2 from the germline V gene are SGHRS and YFSETQ. Between the trimmed V and J ends, which lost 0 bases and 5 bases, there was a span of 6 bases. The CDR3 loop spans 12 amino acids. CDR3 DNA: TGCGCCAGCAGCTTGGGAAGCAACGAGCAGTACTTC. Translated: CASSLGSNEQYF.

V and J are TRBV5-5 and TRBJ2-7; a possible D gene is TRBD1 (6 bases). The CDR3 sequence is 15 residues long. Germline assignment: CDR1 SGHKS and CDR2 YYEKEE (reference sequence). V was cut by 5 bases and J by 1 base, with 16 bases left in between. CDR3 sequence: CASRPGTPISYEQYF. The CDR3, as DNA: TGTGCCAGCAGGCCCGGGACACCGATTTCCTACGAGCAGTACTTC.

The chain is built from TRBV19 and TRBJ1-1; 11 bases are shared with TRBD1. This CDR3 is 16 amino acids long. After removal of 5 bases from V and 4 bases from J, the junction contained 9 bases not matched to a gene. Germline V lookup: CDR1 LNHDA, CDR2 SQIVND (reference sequence). CDR3 in amino acids: CASSVGQGAASTEAFF. CDR3 coding DNA: TGTGCCAGTAGTGTAGGACAGGGGGCCGCTTCCACTGAAGCTTTCTTT.

The chain is built from TRBV5-5 and TRBJ2-1; tentative D call: TRBD2 (7 bases). CDR1 SGHKS and CDR2 YYEKEE come from the germline V gene (reference sequence). The V and J ends lost 1 base and 6 bases respectively, with 14 bases between them. The CDR3 has 15 residues. CDR3 in DNA: TGTGCCAGCAGCTTGAGGCAGGGGAGGGTCAATGAGCAGTTCTTC. As protein: CASSLRQGRVNEQFF.

The chain employs TRBV9 and TRBJ2-7; a possible D gene is TRBD1 (6 bases). V lost 4 bases, J lost 5 bases, and 16 bases lay in between. Germline CDR1 and CDR2: SGDLS and YYNGEE. CDR3 length: 14 amino acids. CDR3 amino acids: CASSQTGLRDEQYF. CDR3 sequence (DNA): TGTGCCAGCAGCCAAACAGGGTTGAGGGACGAGCAGTACTTC.

This clone was detected only a few times. The chain combines TRBV11-2 with TRBJ1-1, with TRBD1 as a possible D gene (5 bases). CDR1 and CDR2 (germline): SGHAT, FQNNGV. V was shortened by 5 bases and J by 5 bases, with 15 bases between the two germline ends. The CDR3 contains 14 residues. The CDR3 DNA is TGTGCCAGCAGCCCAACTACACGGGGGACTGAAGCTTTCTTT. Its protein is CASSPTTRGTEAFF. The variable domain in full, with the rest retrieved from reference TRBV11-2 and TRBJ1-1, is EAGVAQSPRYKIIEKRQSVAFWCNPISGHATLYWYQQILGQGPKLLIQFQNNGVVDDSQLPKDRFSAERLKGVDSTLKIQPAKLEDSAVYLCASSPTTRGTEAFFGQGTRLTVV.

The chain uses TRBV27 and TRBJ2-7; the match to TRBD2 covers 7 bases. CDR3 length: 15 residues. Germline lookup yields CDR1 MNHEY and CDR2 SMNVEV (reference sequence). The junction had 11 bases not matched to a gene; V was cut back by 7 bases and J by 2 bases. CDR3 sequence reads: CASTRGGEQPYEQYF. In DNA, the CDR3 is TGTGCCAGCACCCGTGGGGGGGAGCAACCCTACGAGCAGTACTTC.